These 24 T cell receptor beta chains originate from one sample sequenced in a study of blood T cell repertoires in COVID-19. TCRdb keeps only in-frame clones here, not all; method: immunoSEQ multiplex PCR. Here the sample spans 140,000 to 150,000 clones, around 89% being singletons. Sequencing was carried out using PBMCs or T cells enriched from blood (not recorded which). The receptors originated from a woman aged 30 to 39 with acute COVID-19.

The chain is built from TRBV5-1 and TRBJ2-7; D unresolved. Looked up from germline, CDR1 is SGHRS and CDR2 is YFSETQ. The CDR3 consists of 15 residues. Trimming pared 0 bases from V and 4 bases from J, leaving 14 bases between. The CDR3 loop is CASSLVGQTSYEQYF. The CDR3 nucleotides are TGCGCCAGCAGCTTGGTTGGGCAGACATCGTACGAGCAGTACTTC.

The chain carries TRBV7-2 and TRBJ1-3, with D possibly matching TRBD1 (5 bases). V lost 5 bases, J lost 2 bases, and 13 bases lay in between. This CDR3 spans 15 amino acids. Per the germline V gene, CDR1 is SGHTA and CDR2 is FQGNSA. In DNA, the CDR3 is TGTGCCAGCAGCCCTGGGGGGTACGCTGGAAACACCATATATTTT. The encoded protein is CASSPGGYAGNTIYF.

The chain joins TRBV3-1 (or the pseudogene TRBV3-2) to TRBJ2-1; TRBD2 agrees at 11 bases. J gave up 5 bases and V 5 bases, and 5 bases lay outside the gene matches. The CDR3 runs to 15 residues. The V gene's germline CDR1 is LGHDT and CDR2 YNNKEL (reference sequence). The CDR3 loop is CASSFPGLADNEQFF. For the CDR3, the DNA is TGTGCCAGCAGCTTCCCGGGACTAGCGGACAATGAGCAGTTCTTC.

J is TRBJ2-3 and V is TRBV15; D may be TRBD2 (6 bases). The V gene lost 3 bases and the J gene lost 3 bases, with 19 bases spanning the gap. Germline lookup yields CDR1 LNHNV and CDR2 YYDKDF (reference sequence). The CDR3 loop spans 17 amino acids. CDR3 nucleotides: TGTGCCACCAGCAGTCTCGGGTTCGGCGCGGGAACAGATACGCAGTATTTT. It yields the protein CATSSLGFGAGTDTQYF.

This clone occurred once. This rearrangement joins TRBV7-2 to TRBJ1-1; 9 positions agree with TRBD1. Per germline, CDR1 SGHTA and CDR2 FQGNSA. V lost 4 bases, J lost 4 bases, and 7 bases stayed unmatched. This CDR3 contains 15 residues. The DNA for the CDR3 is TGTGCCAGCAGCTCACAGGGGGCGCGGGTCACTGAAGCTTTCTTT. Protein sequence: CASSSQGARVTEAFF.

The CDR3 protein is CASSLQQGSAEAFF. The CDR3 coding sequence is TGTGCCAGCAGCTTGCAACAGGGTTCTGCTGAAGCTTTCTTT. The rearrangement joins TRBV5-4 to TRBJ1-1; D might be TRBD1 (6 bases). Trimming cost V 1 base and J 6 bases, with 13 bases left between them. The CDR3 contains 14 residues. Germline V gene data show CDR1 as SGHNT and CDR2 as YYREEE (reference sequence). The full variable domain, rest sourced from reference TRBV5-4 and TRBJ1-1, is ETGVTQSPTHLIKTRGQQVTLRCSSQSGHNTVSWYQQALGQGPQFIFQYYREEENGRGNFPPRFSGLQFPNYSSELNVNALELDDSALYLCASSLQQGSAEAFFGQGTRLTVV.

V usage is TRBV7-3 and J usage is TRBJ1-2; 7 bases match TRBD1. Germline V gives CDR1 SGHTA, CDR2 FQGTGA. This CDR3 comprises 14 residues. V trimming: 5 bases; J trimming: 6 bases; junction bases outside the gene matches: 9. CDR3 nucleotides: TGTGCCAGCAGCCCAAGCCTTCAGGGGGATGGCTACACCTTC. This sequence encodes CASSPSLQGDGYTF.

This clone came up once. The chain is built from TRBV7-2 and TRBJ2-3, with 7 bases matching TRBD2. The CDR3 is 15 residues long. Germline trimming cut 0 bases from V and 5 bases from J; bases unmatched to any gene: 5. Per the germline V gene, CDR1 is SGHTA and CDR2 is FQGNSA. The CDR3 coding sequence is TGTGCCAGCAGCTTAGCGGGAGGGCCAGGAGATACGCAGTATTTT. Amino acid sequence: CASSLAGGPGDTQYF.

CDR3 coding DNA: TGTGCCAGCAGTGAAGACCGGCAGGGCCAAGAGACCCAGTACTTC. Translating it yields CASSEDRQGQETQYF. This chain connects TRBV2 to TRBJ2-5; tentative D call: TRBD1 (5 bases). CDR3 length equals 15 residues. Trimming shortened V by 1 base and J by 1 base, and 10 bases separated the two germline ends. Germline V CDR1 and CDR2: SNHLY, FYNNEI.

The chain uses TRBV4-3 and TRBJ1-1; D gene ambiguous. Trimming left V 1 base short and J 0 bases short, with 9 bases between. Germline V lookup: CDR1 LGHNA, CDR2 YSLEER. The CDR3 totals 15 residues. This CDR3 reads CASSQASTLNTEAFF. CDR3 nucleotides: TGCGCCAGCAGCCAAGCGAGCACCCTGAACACTGAAGCTTTCTTT.

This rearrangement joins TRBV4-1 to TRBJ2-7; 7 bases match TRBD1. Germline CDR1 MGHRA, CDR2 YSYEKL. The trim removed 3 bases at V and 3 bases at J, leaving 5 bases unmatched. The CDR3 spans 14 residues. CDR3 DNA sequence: TGCGCCAGCAGCCATCAAGGGACAGACTACGAGCAGTACTTC. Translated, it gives CASSHQGTDYEQYF.

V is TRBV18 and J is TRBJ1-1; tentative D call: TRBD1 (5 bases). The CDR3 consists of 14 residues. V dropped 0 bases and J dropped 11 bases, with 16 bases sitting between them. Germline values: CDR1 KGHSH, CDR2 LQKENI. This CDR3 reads CASSPPRDSPGAFF. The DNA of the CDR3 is TGTGCCAGCTCACCACCAAGGGACTCCCCTGGGGCTTTCTTT.

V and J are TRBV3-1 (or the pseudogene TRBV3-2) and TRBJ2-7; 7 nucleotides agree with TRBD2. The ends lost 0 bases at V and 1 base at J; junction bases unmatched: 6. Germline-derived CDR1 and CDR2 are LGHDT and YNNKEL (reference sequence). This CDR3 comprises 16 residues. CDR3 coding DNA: TGTGCCAGCAGCCAAGATTGTACTAGCGAATCCTACGAGCAGTACTTC. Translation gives CASSQDCTSESYEQYF.

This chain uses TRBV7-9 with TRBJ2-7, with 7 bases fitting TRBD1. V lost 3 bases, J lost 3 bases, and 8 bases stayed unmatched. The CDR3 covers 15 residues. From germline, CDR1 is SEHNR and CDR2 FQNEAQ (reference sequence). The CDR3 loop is CASSLAPTGIYEQYF. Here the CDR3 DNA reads TGTGCCAGCAGCTTGGCCCCGACAGGGATCTACGAGCAGTACTTC. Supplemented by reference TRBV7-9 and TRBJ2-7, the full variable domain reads DTGVSQNPRHKITKRGQNVTFRCDPISEHNRLYWYRQTLGQGPEFLTYFQNEAQLEKSRLLSDRFSAERPKGSFSTLEIQRTEQGDSAMYLCASSLAPTGIYEQYFGPGTRLTVT.

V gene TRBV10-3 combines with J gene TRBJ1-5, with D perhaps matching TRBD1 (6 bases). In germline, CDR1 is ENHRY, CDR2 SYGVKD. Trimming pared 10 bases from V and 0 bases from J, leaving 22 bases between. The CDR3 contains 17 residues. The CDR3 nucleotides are TGTGCCACCAGATCGGGTGGGGGCGACTATAGCAATCAGCCCCAGCATTTT. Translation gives CATRSGGGDYSNQPQHF.

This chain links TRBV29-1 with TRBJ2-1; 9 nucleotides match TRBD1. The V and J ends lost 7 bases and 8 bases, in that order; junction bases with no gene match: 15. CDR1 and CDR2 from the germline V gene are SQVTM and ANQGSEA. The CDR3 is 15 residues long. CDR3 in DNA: TGCAGCGCCGGCGGAGGGACAGGGACTTTCTATGAGCAGTTCTTC. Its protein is CSAGGGTGTFYEQFF.

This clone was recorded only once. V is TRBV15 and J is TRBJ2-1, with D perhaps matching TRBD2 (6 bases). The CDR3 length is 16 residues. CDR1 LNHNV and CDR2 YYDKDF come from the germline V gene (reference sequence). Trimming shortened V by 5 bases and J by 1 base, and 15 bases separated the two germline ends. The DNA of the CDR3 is TGTGCCACCAGCCGACGTTCGGGGGTGTCCTACAATGAGCAGTTCTTC. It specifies CATSRRSGVSYNEQFF.

CDR3 sequence reads: CASSTPRAGPSKQYF. In DNA form, the CDR3 reads TGTGCCAGTAGTACTCCACGGGCAGGGCCCTCGAAGCAGTACTTC. The chain carries TRBV19 and TRBJ2-7; possible D gene TRBD1, 5 bases. V dropped 4 bases and J dropped 8 bases, with 21 bases sitting between them. From germline, CDR1 is LNHDA and CDR2 SQIVND (reference sequence). This CDR3 is 15 amino acids long.

CDR3 nucleotides: TGTGCCAGCAGCCACAGCCCGGCGGGAGCTGAAACCGGGGAGCTGTTTTTT. Protein: CASSHSPAGAETGELFF. This chain uses TRBV7-9 with TRBJ2-2, with TRBD2 matching over 7 bases. Germline lookup yields CDR1 SEHNR and CDR2 FQNEAQ (reference sequence). Trimming cost V 5 bases and J 5 bases; bases outside gene matches: 14. The length of the CDR3 is 17 residues.

The chain's CDR3 is CASSRSPGQTYEQYF. CDR3 sequence (DNA): TGCGCCAGCAGTCGATCACCGGGACAGACCTACGAGCAGTACTTC. The chain uses TRBV5-1 and TRBJ2-7; 7 bases are a match to TRBD1. CDR3 length equals 15 residues. Germline V gene data show CDR1 as SGHRS and CDR2 as YFSETQ. Trimming cost V 5 bases and J 2 bases; bases outside gene matches: 10.

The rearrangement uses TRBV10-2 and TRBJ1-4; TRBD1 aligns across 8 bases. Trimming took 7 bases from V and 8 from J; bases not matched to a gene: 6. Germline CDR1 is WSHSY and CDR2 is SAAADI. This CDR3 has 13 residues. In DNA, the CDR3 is TGCGCCAGCACCGGACAGGGACAGGAAAAACTGTTTTTT. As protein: CASTGQGQEKLFF.

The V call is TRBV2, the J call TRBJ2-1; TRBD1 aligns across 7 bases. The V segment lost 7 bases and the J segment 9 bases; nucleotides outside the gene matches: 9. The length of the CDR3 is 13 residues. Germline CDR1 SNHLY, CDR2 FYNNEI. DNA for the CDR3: TGTGCCAGCATTCTACAGGGGTTTGGTGAGCAGTTCTTC. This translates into CASILQGFGEQFF.

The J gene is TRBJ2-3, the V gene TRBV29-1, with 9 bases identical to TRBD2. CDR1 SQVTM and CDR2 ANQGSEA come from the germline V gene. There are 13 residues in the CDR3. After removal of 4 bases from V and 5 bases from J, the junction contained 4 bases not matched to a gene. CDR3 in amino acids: CSVVAGGLDTQYF. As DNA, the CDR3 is TGCAGCGTTGTTGCGGGAGGGTTAGATACGCAGTATTTT.

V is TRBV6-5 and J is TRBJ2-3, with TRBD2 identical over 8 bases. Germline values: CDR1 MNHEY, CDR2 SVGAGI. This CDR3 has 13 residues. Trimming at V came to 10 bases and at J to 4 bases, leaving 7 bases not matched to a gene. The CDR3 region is CATRAGEADTQYF. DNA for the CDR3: TGTGCCACACGAGCGGGAGAGGCAGATACGCAGTATTTT.